These 5 T cell receptor beta chains originate from one sample sequenced in a study of blood T cells in healthy people across ages. The authors ran a second PCR of roughly 6 to 12 cycles using a sample-barcoded 5' primer and a J-beta primer mix. One entry per CDR3 protein, called by TCRdb with MiXCR from the 5' RACE reads. The sample includes about 1.4 million distinct CDR3 sequences, 59% of them seen just once. The sequenced material came from blood. These receptors were obtained from a man younger than 35 in good health.

The V and J genes are TRBV28 and TRBJ1-2, with D tentatively TRBD1 (5 bases). This CDR3 has 15 residues. Germline CDR1 and CDR2: MDHEN and SYDVKM. The germline V and J ends were trimmed by 2 bases and 3 bases, with 13 bases remaining between them. CDR3 nucleotide sequence: TGTGCCAGCAGTTTAGCCCCTGGGGCCTACTATGGCTACACCTTC. This translates into CASSLAPGAYYGYTF.

With regard to this clonotype: Compared with germline, one end of the junction differs, possibly owing to a read error. The chain combines TRBV7-9 with TRBJ2-5; TRBD1 might be the D (7 bases). This CDR3 contains 15 residues. CDR1 is SEHNR, CDR2 FQNEAQ, per germline (reference sequence). CDR3 sequence (DNA): TGTGCCAGCAGCTTAGAGGGGGCCTTTCGGGAGACCCAGTCCTTC. Translation: CASSLEGAFRETQSF.

This sequence joins TRBV7-9 and TRBJ2-5, with a possible D match to TRBD1 (6 bases). The CDR3 totals 16 residues. The germline V gene has CDR1 SEHNR and CDR2 FQNEAQ (reference sequence). Trimming stripped 0 bases from V and 1 base from J, with 12 bases between. CDR3 nucleotides: TGTGCCAGCAGCTTAGCCTCCGGACAGATCCAAGAGACCCAGTACTTC. Its protein product is CASSLASGQIQETQYF.

This chain joins TRBV7-2 and TRBJ1-2, with 9 bases matching TRBD1. The CDR3 length is 13 residues. The germline CDR1 and CDR2 sequences are SGHTA and FQGNSA. Losses at the gene ends were 6 bases for V and 5 bases for J; bases not matched to a gene: 4. CDR3 nucleotides: TGTGCCAGCAGACAGGGGGCAGGTTATGGCTACACCTTC. Its translation is CASRQGAGYGYTF.

The chain carries TRBV12-3 or TRBV12-4 and TRBJ1-5; 7 bases are shared with TRBD1. The CDR3 contains 13 residues. Unmatched junction bases numbered 5, after V lost 7 bases and J lost 5 bases. The CDR3 DNA reads as TGTGCCAGCAAACAGGGGTTCGATCAGCCCCAGCATTTT. This codes for CASKQGFDQPQHF.